The 28 T cell receptor beta chains below all came from one sample that was sequenced in a study of blood T cell repertoires in COVID-19. The table came from immunoSEQ multiplex PCR; TCRdb's copy has only in-frame clones and leaves some out. Among hundreds of thousands of clones listed, 85% to 90% were seen once. Sequenced input: peripheral blood. The origin of the receptors is a woman under 30 with acute or convalescent COVID-19.

The V gene is TRBV18, the J gene TRBJ1-2, with D uncertain. The germline CDR1 and CDR2 sequences are KGHSH and LQKENI. The CDR3 length is 13 residues. The germline V and J ends were trimmed by 3 bases and 4 bases, with 9 bases remaining between them. DNA of the CDR3: TGTGCCAGCTCACCGGTGGCAGGCTATGGCTACACCTTC. As protein: CASSPVAGYGYTF.

The chain couples TRBV7-2 to TRBJ1-2; weak D call: TRBD1 (5 bases). Trimming removed 3 bases at V and 8 bases at J, with 10 bases between. This CDR3 contains 12 residues. Germline lookup yields CDR1 SGHTA and CDR2 FQGNSA. The CDR3 coding sequence is TGTGCCAGCAGCTTTTCAGGGCACGGCTACACCTTC. Protein product: CASSFSGHGYTF.

The chain is built from TRBV4-1 and TRBJ2-2; TRBD2 aligns across 8 bases. Per the germline V gene, CDR1 is MGHRA and CDR2 is YSYEKL. The CDR3 spans 15 residues. J lost 5 bases, V lost 1 base, and 3 bases had no gene match. CDR3 nucleotides: TGCGCCAGCAGCCAAGTAGCGGGGCGGACCGGGGAGCTGTTTTTT. As protein: CASSQVAGRTGELFF.

V usage is TRBV5-6 and J usage is TRBJ1-2, with no clear D. Deletions cut 1 base from V and 6 bases from J, with 19 bases between. The CDR3 has 16 residues. Germline CDR1 SGHDT, CDR2 YYEEEE. CDR3 sequence (DNA): TGTGCCAGCAGCTTGCCCAAGCTGCTTCGCTTTGATGGCTACACCTTC. It yields the protein CASSLPKLLRFDGYTF. The whole variable domain, filled in from reference TRBV5-6 and TRBJ1-2, reads DAGVTQSPTHLIKTRGQQVTLRCSPKSGHDTVSWYQQALGQGPQFIFQYYEEEERQRGNFPDRFSGHQFPNYSSELNVNALLLGDSALYLCASSLPKLLRFDGYTFGSGTRLTVV.

V gene TRBV5-1 combines with J gene TRBJ2-1; the D gene is possibly TRBD1 (5 bases). CDR1 SGHRS and CDR2 YFSETQ come from the germline V gene. The germline V and J ends were trimmed by 5 bases and 6 bases, with 18 bases remaining between them. The CDR3 runs 15 residues. In DNA, the CDR3 is TGCGCCAGCAGGATCCAACGATGGGGCGGCAATGAGCAGTTCTTC. As protein: CASRIQRWGGNEQFF.

This chain links TRBV4-1 with TRBJ1-4, with TRBD1 matching over 9 bases. The V segment lost 1 base and the J segment 6 bases; nucleotides outside the gene matches: 3. The CDR3 extends over 15 amino acids. Germline CDR1 MGHRA, CDR2 YSYEKL. Here the CDR3 DNA reads TGCGCCAGCAGCCAAGTTGGGACAGGGTATGAAAAACTGTTTTTT. As protein: CASSQVGTGYEKLFF.

This rearrangement joins TRBV2 to TRBJ2-7; 7 nucleotides line up with TRBD1. This CDR3 is built from 16 residues. The germline gives CDR1 SNHLY, CDR2 FYNNEI. V was pared by 6 bases and J by 3 bases, with 14 bases of the junction left unmatched. CDR3 in DNA: TGTGCCAGCAGCGCCCAGGGGGTAGTCCGGGGCTACGAGCAGTACTTC. Amino acids: CASSAQGVVRGYEQYF.

This chain connects TRBV5-1 to TRBJ1-1; no firm D call. This CDR3 contains 15 residues. V dropped 2 bases and J dropped 5 bases, with 16 bases sitting between them. The germline V gene encodes CDR1 SGHRS and CDR2 YFSETQ. This CDR3 reads CASSLGGPLGTEAFF. The CDR3 DNA reads TGCGCCAGCAGCTTAGGAGGGCCCTTAGGGACTGAAGCTTTCTTT.

DNA of the CDR3: TGTGCCAGCAGTTTAATCGGGAGACCCTACGAGCAGTACTTC. Translation: CASSLIGRPYEQYF. The chain recombines TRBV27 with TRBJ2-7; D perhaps matches TRBD2 (6 bases). The V end was cut by 2 bases, the J end by 2 bases, with 10 bases between. Germline-derived CDR1 and CDR2 are MNHEY and SMNVEV (reference sequence). This CDR3 region has 14 residues.

The chain joins TRBV28 to TRBJ2-7; D not resolved. CDR3 size: 13 residues. V was trimmed by 10 bases and J by 1 base, leaving 14 bases between them. Germline V CDR1 and CDR2: MDHEN, SYDVKM. The CDR3 spells CAILPAGSYEQYF. In DNA, the CDR3 is TGTGCCATCCTCCCTGCCGGGTCCTACGAGCAGTACTTC.

The chain joins TRBV27 to TRBJ2-5, with TRBD2 identical over 12 bases. The CDR3 consists of 15 residues. V lost 5 bases and J lost 5; bases outside the gene matches: 6. Per germline, CDR1 MNHEY and CDR2 SMNVEV (reference sequence). The CDR3 reads CASSARLAGVETQYF. The DNA for the CDR3 is TGTGCCAGCAGTGCCCGACTAGCGGGGGTTGAGACCCAGTACTTC.

This chain connects TRBV5-1 to TRBJ2-3; D might be TRBD1 (5 bases). CDR1 and CDR2 (germline): SGHRS, YFSETQ. Trimming pared 0 bases from V and 6 bases from J, leaving 14 bases between. This CDR3 has 15 residues. Here the CDR3 reads CASSLGQSHGDTQYF. CDR3 coding DNA: TGCGCCAGCAGCTTGGGACAGTCCCACGGGGATACGCAGTATTTT.

This chain links TRBV19 with TRBJ1-1, with 7 bases identical to TRBD1. Trimming at V came to 10 bases and at J to 4 bases, leaving 6 bases not matched to a gene. Germline V gene sequence: CDR1 LNHDA, CDR2 SQIVND (reference sequence). The CDR3 loop spans 12 amino acids. The CDR3 here is CATYPGGTEAFF. CDR3 nucleotide sequence: TGTGCCACCTACCCAGGGGGCACTGAAGCTTTCTTT.

The rearrangement uses TRBV2 and TRBJ1-2, with 7 bases fitting TRBD1. This CDR3 has 15 amino acids. V was pared by 2 bases and J by 8 bases, with 11 bases of the junction left unmatched. Germline-derived CDR1 and CDR2 are SNHLY and FYNNEI. CDR3 protein: CASSERGRGWQGYTF. The CDR3 DNA reads TGTGCCAGCAGTGAAAGGGGCAGGGGGTGGCAAGGCTACACCTTC. Complete variable domain (other parts from reference TRBV2 and TRBJ1-2): EPEVTQTPSHQVTQMGQEVILRCVPISNHLYFYWYRQILGQKVEFLVSFYNNEISEKSEIFDDQFSVERPDGSNFTLKIRSTKLEDSAMYFCASSERGRGWQGYTFGSGTRLTVV.

This sequence joins TRBV12-3 or TRBV12-4 and TRBJ1-1; D is perhaps TRBD1 (6 bases). The V gene lost 7 bases and the J gene lost 3 bases, with 12 bases spanning the gap. This CDR3 contains 13 residues. The CDR3 loop is CASTPGTYTEAFF. The CDR3, as DNA: TGTGCCAGCACCCCTGGGACATACACTGAAGCTTTCTTT.

V usage is TRBV5-1 and J usage is TRBJ1-6, with 7 bases matching TRBD1. There are 16 residues in the CDR3. V was clipped by 0 bases and J by 6 bases; unmatched bases: 6. CDR1 and CDR2 (germline): SGHRS, YFSETQ. As DNA, the CDR3 is TGCGCCAGCAGCTTGGAGGGGGACAGAGTTAATTCACCCCTCCACTTT. Translated, it gives CASSLEGDRVNSPLHF.

This clone turned up a few times. The chain joins TRBV19 to TRBJ1-2; no clear D gene. V lost 1 base to trimming and J lost 6 bases, with 12 bases between them. Germline lookup yields CDR1 LNHDA and CDR2 SQIVND (reference sequence). The CDR3 runs to 14 residues. CDR3 coding DNA: TGTGCCAGTAGTATAGGAGGCCGGTGGGATGGCTACACCTTC. Translated: CASSIGGRWDGYTF.

This clone was seen once. V is TRBV11-2 and J is TRBJ2-1; TRBD1 agrees at 9 bases. Germline CDR1 and CDR2: SGHAT and FQNNGV. The CDR3 runs 14 residues. J was trimmed by 10 bases and V by 5 bases; bases with no gene match: 9. The CDR3 region is CASSVGDRAGEQFF. The CDR3 DNA is TGTGCCAGCAGCGTAGGGGACAGGGCTGGAGAGCAGTTCTTC.

The chain couples TRBV5-6 to TRBJ1-3, with a tentative D call TRBD1 (6 bases). CDR1 and CDR2 from the germline V gene are SGHDT and YYEEEE. V lost 6 bases, J lost 3 bases, and 13 bases lay in between. The CDR3 length is 14 residues. The CDR3 nucleotides are TGTGCCAGCAACCTGCGGGGGCTTGGAAACACCATATATTTT. It encodes CASNLRGLGNTIYF. The whole variable domain, remainder taken from reference TRBV5-6 and TRBJ1-3, is DAGVTQSPTHLIKTRGQQVTLRCSPKSGHDTVSWYQQALGQGPQFIFQYYEEEERQRGNFPDRFSGHQFPNYSSELNVNALLLGDSALYLCASNLRGLGNTIYFGEGSWLTVV.

The chain joins TRBV27 to TRBJ1-2, with D unresolved. CDR3 length: 15 amino acids. V lost 3 bases to trimming and J lost 0 bases, with 11 bases between them. Germline V gene lookup returns CDR1 MNHEY and CDR2 SMNVEV (reference sequence). DNA of the CDR3: TGTGCCAGCAGTTTGGTTGGTCGGGCTAACTATGGCTACACCTTC. Protein product: CASSLVGRANYGYTF.

The chain carries TRBV6-5 and TRBJ2-7, with 11 bases that match TRBD1. The CDR3 has 14 residues. J gave up 3 bases and V 4 bases, and 2 bases lay outside the gene matches. Germline V lookup: CDR1 MNHEY, CDR2 SVGAGI. This CDR3 is CASSWTGGIYEQYF. Here the CDR3 DNA reads TGTGCCAGCAGTTGGACAGGGGGCATCTACGAGCAGTACTTC.

The chain links TRBV7-2 to TRBJ1-3; D is undetermined. Germline CDR1 SGHTA, CDR2 FQGNSA. This CDR3 is 14 amino acids long. V gave up 1 base and J gave up 0 bases, with 4 bases separating them. Here the CDR3 reads CASSLGSSGNTIYF. CDR3 coding DNA: TGTGCCAGCAGCTTAGGCAGCTCTGGAAACACCATATATTTT.

The rearrangement links TRBV25-1 to TRBJ2-2, with 10 bases that match TRBD2. The CDR3 sequence is 17 residues long. The trim removed 2 bases at V and 7 bases at J, leaving 10 bases unmatched. From germline, CDR1 is MGHDK and CDR2 SYGVNS. The CDR3 reads CASSEPGSGGAGGELFF. CDR3 DNA: TGTGCCAGCAGTGAACCGGGGAGCGGGGGGGCCGGCGGGGAGCTGTTTTTT.

The chain recombines TRBV6-6 with TRBJ1-6, with D possibly being TRBD1 (6 bases). This CDR3 spans 14 amino acids. V lost 8 bases to trimming and J lost 7 bases, with 15 bases between them. Per the germline V gene, CDR1 is MNHNY and CDR2 is SVGAGI (reference sequence). Written as DNA, the CDR3 is TGTGCCAGCCGCAACAGGGTTGGAAATTCACCCCTCCACTTT. As protein: CASRNRVGNSPLHF.

The chain carries TRBV11-1 and TRBJ1-1, with D possibly matching TRBD1 (5 bases). The V end was cut by 1 base, the J end by 1 base, with 7 bases between. The CDR3 length is 14 residues. Germline V gene data show CDR1 as SGHAT and CDR2 as FQDESV (reference sequence). CDR3 in amino acids: CASSLEGWNTEAFF. CDR3 in DNA: TGTGCCAGCAGCTTAGAGGGGTGGAACACTGAAGCTTTCTTT.

The chain couples TRBV3-1 (or the pseudogene TRBV3-2) to TRBJ1-3; D gene uncertain. This CDR3 comprises 16 residues. Germline CDR1 and CDR2: LGHDT and YNNKEL (reference sequence). Trimming stripped 4 bases from V and 2 bases from J, with 15 bases between. DNA for the CDR3: TGTGCCAGCAGCCCCCACGGGTTGCCCACTGGAAACACCATATATTTT. Protein sequence: CASSPHGLPTGNTIYF.

The rearrangement uses TRBV6-4 and TRBJ1-5; D ambiguous. V was shortened by 8 bases and J by 3 bases, with 14 bases between the two germline ends. CDR3 length: 14 residues. The germline V gene encodes CDR1 MRHNA and CDR2 SNTAGT. The CDR3 reads CASSEVATNQPQHF. DNA for the CDR3: TGTGCCAGCTCTGAGGTGGCCACCAATCAGCCCCAGCATTTT.

The V call is TRBV28, the J call TRBJ1-5; D is uncertain. The CDR3 length is 15 residues. Trimming took off 2 bases at V and 5 bases at J, with 13 bases between the two ends. Germline V gene data show CDR1 as MDHEN and CDR2 as SYDVKM. The CDR3 is CASSLGFRQHQPQHF. CDR3 nucleotides: TGTGCCAGCAGTTTAGGATTCAGGCAACATCAGCCCCAGCATTTT. Full variable domain (remainder filled in from reference TRBV28 and TRBJ1-5): DVKVTQSSRYLVKRTGEKVFLECVQDMDHENMFWYRQDPGLGLRLIYFSYDVKMKEKGDIPEGYSVSREKKERFSLILESASTNQTSMYLCASSLGFRQHQPQHFGDGTRLSIL.